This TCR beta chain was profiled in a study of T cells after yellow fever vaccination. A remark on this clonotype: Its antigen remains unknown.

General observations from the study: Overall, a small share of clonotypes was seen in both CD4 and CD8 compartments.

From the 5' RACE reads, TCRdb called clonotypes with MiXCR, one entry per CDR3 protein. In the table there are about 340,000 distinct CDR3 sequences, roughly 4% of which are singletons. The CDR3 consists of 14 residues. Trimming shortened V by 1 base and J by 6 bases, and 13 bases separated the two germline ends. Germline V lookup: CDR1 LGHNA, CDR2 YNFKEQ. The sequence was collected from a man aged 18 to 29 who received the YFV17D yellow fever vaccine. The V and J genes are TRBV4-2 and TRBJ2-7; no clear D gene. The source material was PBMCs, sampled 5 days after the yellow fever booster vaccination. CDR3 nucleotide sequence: TGTGCCAGCAGCCAAGTAACTGGTGGCCGCGAGCAGTACTTC. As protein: CASSQVTGGREQYF.